This T cell receptor beta chain was identified during a study of control samples from healthy donors and cancer patients. The CDR3 runs to 13 residues. CDR1 is KGHDR, CDR2 SFDVKD, per germline. Trimming took 4 bases from V and 6 from J, leaving 10 bases between them. Profiled with immunoSEQ multiplex PCR; TCRdb holds only in-frame clones, not every one. The table has 75,000 to 90,000 clones, around nine tenths seen once. V is TRBV24-1 and J is TRBJ2-3; no reliable D call. Material: blood. The clonotype comes from a man aged 30 to 45 in good health. The CDR3 spells CATSDPNGDTQYF. Here the CDR3 DNA reads TGTGCCACCAGTGACCCGAATGGGGATACGCAGTATTTT.